What follows are 28 T cell receptor beta chains derived from one specimen sequenced in a study of blood T cell repertoires in COVID-19 (dated by TCRdb to the early 2020s). Libraries were built with the immunoSEQ multiplex PCR assay. As stored in TCRdb, this immuneACCESS dataset retains in-frame rearrangements with V and J assigned. A fraction of the clones does not appear; measured against another copy, unresolved V genes explain less than half of the discrepancy, and the remainder lacks a known reason. Across this sample there are some 190,000 clones, with roughly three quarters seen only once. The top ten clones comprise around an eighth of the sample. Input material: PBMCs or T cells enriched from blood (not recorded which). Source of these receptors: a man in his sixties who had been exposed to COVID-19.

The chain combines TRBV6-5 with TRBJ2-7, with D possibly matching TRBD2 (6 bases). Trimming took 6 bases from V and 1 from J, leaving 16 bases between them. Germline V CDR1 and CDR2: MNHEY, SVGAGI. CDR3 length equals 15 residues. The CDR3 nucleotides are TGTGCCAGCAGGGGACTGGCAGCGAGTTCCTACGAGCAGTACTTC. Translating it yields CASRGLAASSYEQYF.

The V gene is TRBV24-1, the J gene TRBJ1-2; D ambiguous. Germline V gives CDR1 KGHDR, CDR2 SFDVKD. This CDR3 spans 15 amino acids. V was clipped by 4 bases and J by 4 bases, with 15 bases between them. This CDR3 is CATSEDGLDFYGYTF. The CDR3 DNA follows: TGTGCCACCAGTGAGGACGGCCTGGACTTCTATGGCTACACCTTC.

The V and J genes are TRBV27 and TRBJ2-7; 8 bases agree with TRBD2. This CDR3 region has 15 residues. Germline V gene lookup returns CDR1 MNHEY and CDR2 SMNVEV (reference sequence). Losses at the gene ends were 2 bases for V and 1 base for J; bases not matched to a gene: 4. Here the CDR3 reads CASSLMASGSYEQYF. CDR3 nucleotide sequence: TGTGCCAGCAGTTTAATGGCTAGCGGGTCCTACGAGCAGTACTTC.

The rearrangement links TRBV5-4 to TRBJ1-2; no clear D. In germline, CDR1 is SGHNT, CDR2 YYREEE (reference sequence). V lost 4 bases and J lost 3, with 19 bases in between. This CDR3 contains 16 residues. The CDR3 reads CASSALRAGRHYGYTF. The CDR3 DNA is TGTGCCAGCAGCGCCCTAAGGGCGGGGAGGCACTATGGCTACACCTTC.

V gene TRBV28 combines with J gene TRBJ2-3, with 8 bases lining up with TRBD1. Germline lookup yields CDR1 MDHEN and CDR2 SYDVKM. V lost 6 bases to trimming and J lost 2 bases; unmatched junction nucleotides: 1. The CDR3 is 13 residues long. CDR3 DNA: TGTGCCAGCAGGGGACAGGTCACAGATACGCAGTATTTT. Its protein is CASRGQVTDTQYF.

This chain joins TRBV7-2 and TRBJ1-1, with a weak D call TRBD1 (5 bases). CDR3 length: 14 amino acids. Germline loops: CDR1 SGHTA, CDR2 FQGNSA. The germline V and J ends were trimmed by 6 bases and 2 bases, with 13 bases remaining between them. The CDR3 DNA is TGTGCCAGCAGGCCCGGGGGGGGAAACACTGAAGCTTTCTTT. Translation gives CASRPGGGNTEAFF. The full variable domain, completed using reference TRBV7-2 and TRBJ1-1, is GAGVSQSPSNKVTEKGKDVELRCDPISGHTALYWYRQSLGQGLEFLIYFQGNSAPDKSGLPSDRFSAERTGGSVSTLTIQRTQQEDSAVYLCASRPGGGNTEAFFGQGTRLTVV.

The V call is TRBV19, the J call TRBJ1-1; D is possibly TRBD1 (5 bases). Deletions cut 6 bases from V and 4 bases from J, with 12 bases between. CDR1 is LNHDA, CDR2 SQIVND, per germline (reference sequence). This CDR3 has 13 amino acids. The CDR3 DNA is TGTGCCAGTAGCCCGGACATCACCACTGAAGCTTTCTTT. It is translated as CASSPDITTEAFF.

The count of this clone is one. V usage is TRBV7-9 and J usage is TRBJ2-5; 11 bases are a match to TRBD2. Unmatched junction bases numbered 8, after V lost 3 bases and J lost 5 bases. The length of the CDR3 is 16 residues. Per germline, CDR1 SEHNR and CDR2 FQNEAQ (reference sequence). The CDR3 region has the DNA TGTGCCAGCAGCTTTGAGGGACTAGCGGTGGGGGAGACCCAGTACTTC. Translated: CASSFEGLAVGETQYF.

The chain employs TRBV6-2 or TRBV6-3 and TRBJ2-1; 12 bases fit TRBD2. The CDR3 loop spans 15 amino acids. Germline CDR1 and CDR2: MNHEY and SVGEGT. Trimming removed 5 bases from V and 12 bases from J; junction bases left unmatched: 11. CDR3: CASSPLGLAGMGQFF. The CDR3 nucleotides are TGTGCCAGCAGTCCCCTCGGACTAGCGGGGATGGGGCAGTTCTTC.

The J gene is TRBJ2-7, the V gene TRBV2, with 14 bases matching TRBD2. Unmatched junction bases numbered 7, after V lost 6 bases and J lost 6 bases. CDR1 SNHLY and CDR2 FYNNEI come from the germline V gene. The CDR3 has 15 residues. The CDR3: CASSHGLAGGGEQYF. The CDR3 bases are TGTGCCAGCAGCCATGGACTAGCGGGAGGAGGCGAGCAGTACTTC.

The rearrangement uses TRBV30 and TRBJ1-4, with a tentative D call TRBD1 (5 bases). The CDR3 loop spans 13 amino acids. V was clipped by 3 bases and J by 7 bases, with 12 bases between them. Germline CDR1 and CDR2: GTSNPN and SVGIG (reference sequence). CDR3 amino acids: CAWSWGGVEKLFF. In DNA form, the CDR3 reads TGTGCCTGGAGCTGGGGAGGGGTTGAAAAACTGTTTTTT.

This chain connects TRBV5-4 to TRBJ1-1; no definite D call. Trimming shortened V by 3 bases and J by 0 bases, and 12 bases separated the two germline ends. The germline V gene has CDR1 SGHNT and CDR2 YYREEE (reference sequence). CDR3 length equals 15 residues. The CDR3 nucleotides are TGTGCCAGCAGCTCCCCTCGAGGGATGAACACTGAAGCTTTCTTT. It specifies CASSSPRGMNTEAFF.

The chain has TRBV3-1 (or the pseudogene TRBV3-2) and TRBJ2-5, with a tentative D call TRBD2 (6 bases). CDR1 is LGHDT, CDR2 YNNKEL, per germline (reference sequence). V was cut by 0 bases and J by 7 bases, with 15 bases left in between. The CDR3 is made up of 15 amino acids. CDR3 sequence: CASSQDLGGLGTQYF. The CDR3 coding sequence is TGTGCCAGCAGCCAAGATTTAGGAGGGTTGGGGACCCAGTACTTC.

This chain connects TRBV10-1 to TRBJ2-6, with TRBD2 as a possible D gene (5 bases). The CDR3 covers 16 residues. CDR1 and CDR2 from the germline V gene are WNHNN and SYGVQD (reference sequence). Trimming removed 0 bases from V and 3 bases from J, with 9 bases in between. CDR3 DNA sequence: TGCGCCAGCAGTGAGTCTGTCGGGGTTGGGGCCAACGTCCTGACTTTC. This encodes CASSESVGVGANVLTF.

The chain links TRBV29-1 to TRBJ2-3; no firm D call. The germline V and J ends were trimmed by 3 bases and 5 bases, with 15 bases remaining between them. The CDR3 is 14 amino acids. CDR1 and CDR2 from the germline V gene are SQVTM and ANQGSEA. The CDR3 nucleotides read TGCAGCGTTGATCCACCCTCGCGTGGAGATACGCAGTATTTT. Amino acids: CSVDPPSRGDTQYF.

V usage is TRBV5-3 and J usage is TRBJ1-1; TRBD1 matches at 8 bases. TRBV5-3 belongs to the ORF category, with a function that is uncertain. This CDR3 is 18 amino acids long. V shed 4 bases and J 4 bases; nucleotides not matched to a gene: 18. The CDR3 loop reads CARSPRSDRESHGTEAFF. The CDR3 nucleotides are TGTGCCAGAAGCCCCAGATCGGACAGGGAGAGTCATGGCACTGAAGCTTTCTTT.

The chain recombines TRBV7-9 with TRBJ2-7; 8 nucleotides match TRBD2. This CDR3 is built from 18 residues. Germline CDR1 SEHNR, CDR2 FQNEAQ (reference sequence). Germline trimming cut 5 bases from V and 2 bases from J; bases unmatched to any gene: 17. In nucleotides, the CDR3 is TGTGCCAGCAGCCCACGAACAGCCGGGTGGCGGGGGGCCTACGAGCAGTACTTC. This sequence encodes CASSPRTAGWRGAYEQYF.

This clone was seen at least ten times. The chain recombines TRBV27 with TRBJ1-6, with TRBD1 as a possible D gene (6 bases). This CDR3 has 14 amino acids. Trimming cost V 8 bases and J 10 bases, with 18 bases left between them. From germline, CDR1 is MNHEY and CDR2 SMNVEV (reference sequence). CDR3 residues: CASGIQGLGSPLHF. The CDR3 DNA sequence: TGTGCCAGCGGGATCCAGGGGCTGGGGTCACCCCTCCACTTT.

The chain links TRBV4-3 to TRBJ1-2; D is possibly TRBD1 (5 bases). The ends were cut back, 0 bases at V and 4 bases at J, with 15 bases in the middle. Germline lookup yields CDR1 LGHNA and CDR2 YSLEER. The CDR3 is 16 amino acids. This chain's CDR3 is CASSQDRIAGFYGYTF. The CDR3 DNA sequence: TGCGCCAGCAGCCAAGATCGGATCGCAGGGTTCTATGGCTACACCTTC.

The chain couples TRBV4-1 to TRBJ1-2; 7 positions match TRBD1. The trim removed 3 bases at V and 7 bases at J, leaving 14 bases unmatched. The germline CDR1 and CDR2 sequences are MGHRA and YSYEKL. CDR3 length equals 16 residues. The CDR3 reads CASSHPGVTGAPGYTF. The CDR3 coding sequence is TGCGCCAGCAGCCATCCGGGAGTAACAGGGGCGCCTGGCTACACCTTC.

This clone has a count of ten or more. The rearrangement joins TRBV5-1 to TRBJ1-1, with 7 bases aligning to TRBD1. Germline CDR1 reads SGHRS; CDR2 reads YFSETQ. Trimming removed 0 bases from V and 4 bases from J; junction bases left unmatched: 3. The CDR3 has 14 residues. This chain's CDR3 is CASSLAAGGTEAFF. For the CDR3, the DNA is TGCGCCAGCAGCTTGGCGGCAGGGGGCACTGAAGCTTTCTTT. Variable domain in full (rest from reference TRBV5-1 and TRBJ1-1): KAGVTQTPRYLIKTRGQQVTLSCSPISGHRSVSWYQQTPGQGLQFLFEYFSETQRNKGNFPGRFSGRQFSNSRSEMNVSTLELGDSALYLCASSLAAGGTEAFFGQGTRLTVV.

This clone has only a few counts. The chain employs TRBV30 and TRBJ1-2; the D gene is possibly TRBD1 (6 bases). Trimming removed 2 bases at V and 1 base at J, with 11 bases between. The CDR3 extends over 14 amino acids. In germline, CDR1 is GTSNPN, CDR2 SVGIG (reference sequence). The CDR3 loop is CAWSFRGGNYGYTF. The CDR3 DNA sequence: TGTGCCTGGAGTTTCAGGGGCGGTAACTATGGCTACACCTTC.

The J gene is TRBJ2-1, the V gene TRBV7-9, with 7 bases lining up with TRBD2. V was clipped by 4 bases and J by 10 bases; unmatched bases: 13. CDR3 length: 15 residues. Germline V lookup: CDR1 SEHNR, CDR2 FQNEAQ (reference sequence). CDR3 sequence (DNA): TGTGCCAGCAGCTCTAGATTAGGGGAGGGAGGCGAGCAGTTCTTC. It translates to CASSSRLGEGGEQFF. Looking up the rest from reference TRBV7-9 and TRBJ2-1 gives the full variable domain: DTGVSQNPRHKITKRGQNVTFRCDPISEHNRLYWYRQTLGQGPEFLTYFQNEAQLEKSRLLSDRFSAERPKGSFSTLEIQRTEQGDSAMYLCASSSRLGEGGEQFFGPGTRLTVL.

This chain uses TRBV5-6 with TRBJ1-4; 7 bases fit TRBD1. Germline trimming cut 4 bases from V and 6 bases from J; bases unmatched to any gene: 12. CDR3 size: 16 residues. Germline assignment: CDR1 SGHDT and CDR2 YYEEEE. The CDR3 is CASSPGRDRLYEKLFF. In nucleotides, the CDR3 is TGTGCCAGCAGCCCGGGAAGGGACAGACTCTATGAAAAACTGTTTTTT.

V gene TRBV3-1 (or the pseudogene TRBV3-2) combines with J gene TRBJ2-7, with D perhaps matching TRBD2 (5 bases). Germline lookup yields CDR1 LGHDT and CDR2 YNNKEL (reference sequence). Trimming cost V 2 bases and J 0 bases, with 11 bases left between them. There are 15 residues in the CDR3. The CDR3 here is CASSQRPSGSYEQYF. Written as DNA, the CDR3 is TGTGCCAGCAGCCAAAGACCCAGCGGCTCCTACGAGCAGTACTTC.

This chain joins TRBV27 and TRBJ1-4; no clear D gene. Germline V gives CDR1 MNHEY, CDR2 SMNVEV (reference sequence). The CDR3 has 17 residues. V lost 5 bases, J lost 8 bases, and 24 bases lay in between. The CDR3 DNA reads as TGTGCCAGCAGTCCCCCAACCAACATCTTAGGAGGGGAAAAACTGTTTTTT. Amino acids: CASSPPTNILGGEKLFF.

This clone was detected only once. The genes are TRBV5-4 and TRBJ1-5; D might be TRBD1 (6 bases). Germline CDR1 reads SGHNT; CDR2 reads YYREEE (reference sequence). The CDR3 runs 17 residues. The ends were cut back, 0 bases at V and 2 bases at J, with 15 bases in the middle. The CDR3 here is CASSLGPTGFGNQPQHF. The CDR3 DNA sequence: TGTGCCAGCAGCTTGGGGCCCACAGGGTTCGGCAATCAGCCCCAGCATTTT.

This sequence joins TRBV29-1 and TRBJ1-2; D not resolved. V lost 5 bases, J lost 0 bases, and 7 bases lay in between. CDR1 SQVTM and CDR2 ANQGSEA come from the germline V gene. The length of the CDR3 is 12 residues. CDR3 residues: CSVRGTNYGYTF. The CDR3, as DNA: TGCAGCGTTCGGGGAACTAACTATGGCTACACCTTC.